The 11 T cell receptor beta chains below come from one sample, sequenced in a study of response to subunit inactivated influenza vaccine. MiXCR, run by TCRdb on the RT-PCR reads, gives a single entry per CDR3 protein. The sample consists of roughly 630,000 distinct CDR3 sequences, about 14% of them appearing once. Sequences were derived from PBMCs from blood, sampled approximately 15 days before vaccination. These receptors originate from a man in his forties or fifties who received an inactivated influenza vaccine.

This chain joins TRBV14 and TRBJ1-1, with D uncertain. Per the germline V gene, CDR1 is SGHDN and CDR2 is FVKESK. V was cut by 4 bases and J by 7 bases, with 16 bases left in between. The CDR3 contains 14 residues. The CDR3 spells CASSLVPRAGEAFF. For the CDR3, the DNA is TGTGCCAGCAGCCTCGTACCCAGAGCGGGTGAAGCTTTCTTT.

The chain recombines TRBV6-2 or TRBV6-3 with TRBJ2-1; 14 bases match TRBD2. V lost 5 bases and J lost 8; bases outside the gene matches: 8. Germline V gene data show CDR1 as MNHEY and CDR2 as SVGEGT. The CDR3 extends over 16 amino acids. CDR3 bases: TGTGCCAGCAGTACGGGGACTAGCGGGAGTCGCCATGAGCAGTTCTTC. Translation: CASSTGTSGSRHEQFF.

V is TRBV20-1 and J is TRBJ2-4; the D is unclear. CDR1 and CDR2 (germline): DFQATT, SNEGSKA (reference sequence). The CDR3 is 14 amino acids. V lost 3 bases to trimming and J lost 2 bases, with 11 bases between them. CDR3 in amino acids: CSARRHLTKNIQYF. The DNA of the CDR3 is TGCAGTGCTAGGAGACACCTTACCAAAAACATTCAGTACTTC.

This clonotype was seen only a few times. The chain employs TRBV3-1 and TRBJ1-3; the match to TRBD1 covers 7 bases. CDR3 length equals 15 residues. J lost 2 bases, V lost 3 bases, and 4 bases had no gene match. The germline CDR1 and CDR2 sequences are LGHDT and YNNKEL (reference sequence). CDR3 residues: CASSHDGQAGNTIYF. CDR3 in DNA: TGTGCCAGCAGCCATGATGGACAGGCTGGAAACACCATATATTTT.

This clonotype showed up just a few times. This rearrangement joins TRBV6-2 or TRBV6-3 to TRBJ2-7; possible D gene TRBD1, 6 bases. This CDR3 has 14 amino acids. Germline V gene lookup returns CDR1 MNHEY and CDR2 SVGEGT. The V end was cut by 4 bases, the J end by 3 bases, with 13 bases between. The CDR3 nucleotides read TGTGCCAGCAGTTTTGGGGACACGTACTACGAGCAGTACTTC. It encodes CASSFGDTYYEQYF.

This clonotype occurred a few times. The gene calls are TRBV21-1 and TRBJ1-1; TRBD1 is taken as the D call from the table, unchecked against the DNA. TRBV21-1 is designated a pseudogene. CDR3 length: 12 amino acids. The CDR3 coding sequence is TGTGCCAGCAGCCGGGACAGGGGGATCCTTTTCTTT. It codes for CASSRDRGILFF.

This clonotype was seen ten or more times. V usage is TRBV29-1 and J usage is TRBJ2-3; 9 bases line up with TRBD2. Losses at the gene ends were 3 bases for V and 1 base for J; bases not matched to a gene: 2. The CDR3 consists of 14 residues. Germline V gene lookup returns CDR1 SQVTM and CDR2 ANQGSEA. The CDR3 region has the DNA TGCAGCGTTGACATAGCGGGGGGCACAGATACGCAGTATTTT. It codes for CSVDIAGGTDTQYF.

This clonotype was counted only a few times. The chain is built from TRBV7-9 and TRBJ2-7, with 10 nucleotides matching TRBD1. Germline V gene lookup returns CDR1 SEHNR and CDR2 FQNEAQ (reference sequence). CDR3 length: 16 residues. V was clipped by 5 bases and J by 1 base; unmatched bases: 8. CDR3 loop: CASSALRDRGSYEQYF. In nucleotides, the CDR3 is TGTGCCAGCAGCGCGCTCCGGGACAGGGGTTCCTACGAGCAGTACTTC.

This clonotype was picked up many times. This chain joins TRBV7-2 and TRBJ2-5; a weak D match, TRBD1 (5 bases). Deletions cut 1 base from V and 5 bases from J, with 14 bases between. This CDR3 spans 15 amino acids. In germline, CDR1 is SGHTA, CDR2 FQGNSA. The CDR3 nucleotides are TGTGCCAGCAGCTTAGGCGCAGGGAAGTACGAGACCCAGTACTTC. It is translated as CASSLGAGKYETQYF.

The genes are TRBV6-5 and TRBJ2-7; D is perhaps TRBD1 or TRBD2 (7 bases each). The germline gives CDR1 MNHEY, CDR2 SVGAGI. The CDR3 loop spans 16 amino acids. V was shortened by 0 bases and J by 3 bases, with 15 bases between the two germline ends. CDR3 nucleotide sequence: TGTGCCAGCAGTTACTCGAGACAGGGAGGGTTCTACGAGCAGTACTTC. This translates into CASSYSRQGGFYEQYF.

This clonotype was recorded many times. The chain combines TRBV12-3 or TRBV12-4 with TRBJ2-2; no reliable D call. This CDR3 comprises 14 residues. Deletions cut 4 bases from V and 4 bases from J, with 10 bases between. CDR3 DNA sequence: TGTGCCAGCAGTTCCGGGTCCATCACCGGGGAGCTGTTTTTT. This translates into CASSSGSITGELFF.